The 17 T cell receptor beta chains below were found in one sample sequenced in a study of blood T cell repertoires in COVID-19. Profiled with immunoSEQ multiplex PCR; TCRdb holds only in-frame clones, not every one. The data contain about 190,000 clones, roughly 80% of them singletons. Sequences were obtained from PBMCs or T cells enriched from blood (not recorded which). The receptors shown here come from a woman aged 30 to 39 who had recovered from COVID-19.

The chain joins TRBV10-3 to TRBJ2-3; TRBD2 matches 8 bases. The CDR3 is made up of 16 amino acids. J lost 8 bases, V lost 6 bases, and 16 bases had no gene match. Germline V gives CDR1 ENHRY, CDR2 SYGVKD. The CDR3, as DNA: TGTGCCATCAGCCCGGGGGGGGGAGAGATGCAGGGTACGCAGTATTTT. Residues: CAISPGGGEMQGTQYF.

This rearrangement joins TRBV20-1 to TRBJ2-2; D might be TRBD2 (7 bases). Germline V gene sequence: CDR1 DFQATT, CDR2 SNEGSKA (reference sequence). The CDR3 consists of 14 residues. V gave up 3 bases and J gave up 2 bases, with 10 bases separating them. The CDR3 spells CSASRGANTGELFF. The DNA for the CDR3 is TGCAGTGCTAGTCGGGGGGCCAACACCGGGGAGCTGTTTTTT.

This sequence joins TRBV7-8 and TRBJ1-2; possible D gene TRBD1, 5 bases. Germline V CDR1 and CDR2: SGHVS, FQNEAQ. The CDR3 has 17 residues. V was pared by 0 bases and J by 7 bases, with 21 bases between. The CDR3 nucleotides read TGTGCCAGCAGCTTAGCTAGGGCAGGGTGGGCTCGTAGTGGCTACACCTTC. It encodes CASSLARAGWARSGYTF. Full variable domain (remainder filled in from reference TRBV7-8 and TRBJ1-2): GAGVSQSPRYKVAKRGQDVALRCDPISGHVSLFWYQQALGQGPEFLTYFQNEAQLDKSGLPSDRFFAERPEGSVSTLKIQRTQQEDSAVYLCASSLARAGWARSGYTFGSGTRLTVV.

In its sample, this clone was seen a few times. This sequence joins TRBV6-4 and TRBJ2-5; 13 bases fit TRBD2. Unmatched junction bases numbered 4, after V lost 5 bases and J lost 4 bases. Germline V lookup: CDR1 MRHNA, CDR2 SNTAGT. The CDR3 has 15 residues. The CDR3 nucleotides read TGTGCCAGCAGTCCACTAGCGGGGGGGCCAGAGACCCAGTACTTC. Translating it yields CASSPLAGGPETQYF.

This CDR3 is CASSPPRAGANVLTF. CDR3 nucleotides: TGTGCCAGCAGCCCTCCCAGGGCCGGGGCCAACGTCCTGACTTTC. V gene TRBV7-2 combines with J gene TRBJ2-6; D is possibly TRBD1 (5 bases). The V gene's germline CDR1 is SGHTA and CDR2 FQGNSA. V was clipped by 5 bases and J by 4 bases, with 12 bases between them. The CDR3 is made up of 15 amino acids.

J is TRBJ1-4 and V is TRBV2; 10 bases line up with TRBD1. The junction had 11 bases not matched to a gene; V was cut back by 7 bases and J by 6 bases. The CDR3 is 16 amino acids. Looked up from germline, CDR1 is SNHLY and CDR2 is FYNNEI. The DNA of the CDR3 is TGTGCCAGCATGCACCTACCCGGGACAGGGGATGAAAAACTGTTTTTT. This sequence encodes CASMHLPGTGDEKLFF. The full variable domain, its missing parts supplied by reference TRBV2 and TRBJ1-4, is EPEVTQTPSHQVTQMGQEVILRCVPISNHLYFYWYRQILGQKVEFLVSFYNNEISEKSEIFDDQFSVERPDGSNFTLKIRSTKLEDSAMYFCASMHLPGTGDEKLFFGSGTQLSVL.

The CDR3 DNA reads TGTGCCTGGAGCCGGACAGGGAGGTCCTACGAGCAGTACTTC. Its protein product is CAWSRTGRSYEQYF. This chain connects TRBV30 to TRBJ2-7; 8 bases match TRBD1. Germline V gives CDR1 GTSNPN, CDR2 SVGIG (reference sequence). The CDR3 length is 14 residues. The ends lost 3 bases at V and 1 base at J; junction bases unmatched: 5.

The J gene is TRBJ1-1, the V gene TRBV27; the match to TRBD1 covers 10 bases. This CDR3 is 17 amino acids long. With 4 bases clipped from V and 4 bases from J, the junction kept 12 bases outside the gene matches. Germline lookup yields CDR1 MNHEY and CDR2 SMNVEV (reference sequence). DNA for the CDR3: TGTGCCAGCAGTTCTCAGTTCCGGGACAGGGGTGTCACTGAAGCTTTCTTT. Residues: CASSSQFRDRGVTEAFF.

V is TRBV18 and J is TRBJ1-2; 7 positions match TRBD1. CDR1 is KGHSH and CDR2 is LQKENI in the germline V gene. The V and J ends lost 2 bases and 7 bases, in that order; junction bases with no gene match: 4. This CDR3 has 13 amino acids. The CDR3 loop reads CASSPARGSGYTF. The CDR3 DNA reads TGTGCCAGCTCACCAGCCAGGGGGAGTGGCTACACCTTC.

V and J are TRBV27 and TRBJ1-6; TRBD1 agrees at 11 bases. Trimming at V came to 8 bases and at J to 7 bases, leaving 1 base not matched to a gene. The CDR3 has 13 amino acids. Per the germline V gene, CDR1 is MNHEY and CDR2 is SMNVEV (reference sequence). For the CDR3, the DNA is TGTGCCAGCTGGGACAGGGGGAATTCACCCCTCCACTTT. It specifies CASWDRGNSPLHF.

A few counts support this clone. This chain joins TRBV24-1 and TRBJ1-2, with 7 bases fitting TRBD1. From germline, CDR1 is KGHDR and CDR2 SFDVKD. J was trimmed by 0 bases and V by 3 bases; bases with no gene match: 6. This CDR3 is built from 16 residues. The CDR3 here is CATSDPTGEANYGYTF. CDR3 coding DNA: TGTGCCACCAGTGATCCTACAGGGGAAGCTAACTATGGCTACACCTTC.

This chain connects TRBV6-5 to TRBJ1-3; the D is unclear. Per the germline V gene, CDR1 is MNHEY and CDR2 is SVGAGI. The CDR3 totals 14 residues. Trimming took off 10 bases at V and 0 bases at J, with 13 bases between the two ends. The CDR3 DNA is TGTGCCACCCGAAAGTCGGGCTCTGGAAACACCATATATTTT. Protein: CATRKSGSGNTIYF.

The gene calls are TRBV15 and TRBJ2-7, with no clear D. The CDR3 sequence is 13 residues long. Trimming took off 3 bases at V and 0 bases at J, with 6 bases between the two ends. CDR1 LNHNV and CDR2 YYDKDF come from the germline V gene (reference sequence). CDR3 amino acids: CATSSRSSYEQYV. The CDR3 DNA sequence: TGTGCCACCAGCAGTCGGAGCTCCTACGAGCAGTACGTC.

V usage is TRBV28 and J usage is TRBJ2-1; D possibly corresponds to TRBD1 (5 bases). V lost 8 bases to trimming and J lost 3 bases, with 23 bases between them. From germline, CDR1 is MDHEN and CDR2 SYDVKM. This CDR3 has 17 residues. CDR3 in DNA: TGTGCCAGCGTGATGGAACGGGCAGGGTCGTTCTACAATGAGCAGTTCTTC. Translating it yields CASVMERAGSFYNEQFF.

The chain links TRBV6-5 to TRBJ1-1; TRBD1 matches 8 bases. Germline V gene data show CDR1 as MNHEY and CDR2 as SVGAGI. The CDR3 loop spans 14 amino acids. J gave up 4 bases and V 4 bases, and 5 bases lay outside the gene matches. In nucleotides, the CDR3 is TGTGCCAGCAGTTTTCAGGGGGCGAGCACTGAAGCTTTCTTT. Translation: CASSFQGASTEAFF.

V and J are TRBV6-5 and TRBJ2-5, with 7 bases matching TRBD2. Germline V gives CDR1 MNHEY, CDR2 SVGAGI. The V segment lost 6 bases and the J segment 4 bases; nucleotides outside the gene matches: 11. The CDR3 totals 15 residues. The CDR3 bases are TGTGCCAGCAGCTCCCTCGGGGGAGGGCGAGAGACCCAGTACTTC. Its translation is CASSSLGGGRETQYF.

The J gene is TRBJ2-7, the V gene TRBV9, with 10 bases lining up with TRBD2. After removal of 3 bases from V and 3 bases from J, the junction contained 6 bases not matched to a gene. The CDR3 has 15 residues. CDR1 and CDR2 from the germline V gene are SGDLS and YYNGEE. The CDR3 protein is CASSETTSGFYEQYF. Written as DNA, the CDR3 is TGTGCCAGCAGCGAGACGACTAGCGGGTTCTACGAGCAGTACTTC. Filled out from reference TRBV9 and TRBJ2-7, the complete variable domain reads DSGVTQTPKHLITATGQRVTLRCSPRSGDLSVYWYQQSLDQGLQFLIQYYNGEERAKGNILERFSAQQFPDLHSELNLSSLELGDSALYFCASSETTSGFYEQYFGPGTRLTVT.